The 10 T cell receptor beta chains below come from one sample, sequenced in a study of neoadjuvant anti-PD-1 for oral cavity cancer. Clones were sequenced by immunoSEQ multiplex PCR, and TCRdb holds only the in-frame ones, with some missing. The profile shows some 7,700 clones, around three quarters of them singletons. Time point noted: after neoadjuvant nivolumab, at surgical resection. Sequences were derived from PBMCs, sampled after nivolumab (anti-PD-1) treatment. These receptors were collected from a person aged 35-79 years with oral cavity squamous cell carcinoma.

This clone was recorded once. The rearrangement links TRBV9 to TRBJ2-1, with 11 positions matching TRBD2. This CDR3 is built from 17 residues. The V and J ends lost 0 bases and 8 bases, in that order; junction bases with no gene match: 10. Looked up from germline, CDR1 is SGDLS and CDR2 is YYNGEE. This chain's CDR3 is CASSVEASGGYLYEQFF. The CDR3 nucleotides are TGTGCCAGCAGCGTAGAGGCTAGCGGGGGGTACCTTTATGAGCAGTTCTTC.

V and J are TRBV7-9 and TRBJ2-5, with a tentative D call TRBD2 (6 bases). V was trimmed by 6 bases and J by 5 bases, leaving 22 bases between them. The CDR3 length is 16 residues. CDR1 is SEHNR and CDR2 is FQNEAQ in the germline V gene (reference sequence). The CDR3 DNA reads TGTGCCAGCAGGAGGAGGGAGTCGGGGATTTCGGAGACCCAGTACTTC. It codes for CASRRRESGISETQYF.

The CDR3 sequence is CAISEEETQYF. The CDR3, as DNA: TGTGCCATCAGTGAGGAGGAGACCCAGTACTTC. V usage is TRBV10-3 and J usage is TRBJ2-5; the D is unclear. CDR3 size: 11 residues. Germline V gene lookup returns CDR1 ENHRY and CDR2 SYGVKD. V shed 2 bases and J shed 5 bases, with 3 bases lying between them.

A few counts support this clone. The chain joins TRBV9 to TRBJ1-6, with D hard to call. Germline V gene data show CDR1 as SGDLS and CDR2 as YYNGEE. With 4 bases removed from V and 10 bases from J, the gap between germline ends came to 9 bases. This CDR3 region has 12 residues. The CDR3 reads CASSQVGSPLHF. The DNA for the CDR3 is TGTGCCAGCAGCCAGGTGGGCTCACCCCTCCACTTT.

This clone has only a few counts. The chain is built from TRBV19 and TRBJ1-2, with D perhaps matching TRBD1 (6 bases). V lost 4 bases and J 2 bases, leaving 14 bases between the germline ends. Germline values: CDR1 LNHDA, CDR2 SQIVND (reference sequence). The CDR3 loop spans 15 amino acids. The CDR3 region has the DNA TGTGCCAGTAGTACTAACAGGGAATTAAACTATGGCTACACCTTC. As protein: CASSTNRELNYGYTF. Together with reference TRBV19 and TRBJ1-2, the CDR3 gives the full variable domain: DGGITQSPKYLFRKEGQNVTLSCEQNLNHDAMYWYRQDPGQGLRLIYYSQIVNDFQKGDIAEGYSVSREKKESFPLTVTSAQKNPTAFYLCASSTNRELNYGYTFGSGTRLTVV.

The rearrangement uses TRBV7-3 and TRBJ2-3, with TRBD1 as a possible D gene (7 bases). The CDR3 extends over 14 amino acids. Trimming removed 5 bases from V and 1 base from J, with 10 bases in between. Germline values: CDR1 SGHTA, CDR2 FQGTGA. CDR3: CASSRRGGTDTQYF. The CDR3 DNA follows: TGTGCCAGCAGCCGCAGGGGGGGCACAGATACGCAGTATTTT.

For the CDR3, the DNA is TGTGCCAGCAGCCCAGAGTCTGGGGCCAACGTCCTGACTTTC. Protein: CASSPESGANVLTF. The V call is TRBV11-2, the J call TRBJ2-6; D gene ambiguous. The germline V gene encodes CDR1 SGHAT and CDR2 FQNNGV. Trimming left V 5 bases short and J 1 base short, with 6 bases between. This CDR3 is 14 amino acids long.

The CDR3 spells CASSMSTGSYEQYF. CDR3 nucleotides: TGTGCCAGTAGTATGTCCACAGGGAGCTACGAGCAGTACTTC. This chain joins TRBV19 and TRBJ2-7; D is possibly TRBD1 (6 bases). CDR3 length: 14 amino acids. The germline gives CDR1 LNHDA, CDR2 SQIVND (reference sequence). Trimming cost V 3 bases and J 3 bases, with 12 bases left between them.

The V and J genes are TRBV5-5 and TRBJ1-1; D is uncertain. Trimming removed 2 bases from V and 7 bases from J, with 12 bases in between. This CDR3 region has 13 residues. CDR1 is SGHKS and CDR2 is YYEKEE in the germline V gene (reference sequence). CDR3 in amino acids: CASSFWTFGEAFF. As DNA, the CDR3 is TGTGCCAGCAGCTTTTGGACCTTCGGTGAAGCTTTCTTT.

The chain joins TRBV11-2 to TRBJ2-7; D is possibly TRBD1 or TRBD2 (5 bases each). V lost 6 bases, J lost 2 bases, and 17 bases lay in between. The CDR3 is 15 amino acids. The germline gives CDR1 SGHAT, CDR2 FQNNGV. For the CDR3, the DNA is TGTGCCAGCAGGCCTATGATGGGGGTTCCCTACGAGCAGTACTTC. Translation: CASRPMMGVPYEQYF.